This T cell receptor (beta chain) originates from a study of shared clonotypes between healthy human individuals. Overall study: Three plates each covered CD4 naive and memory; CD8 naive two, CD8 memory one.

Method: immunoSEQ multiplex PCR; TCRdb's copy keeps in-frame clones and lacks some. Among around 990,000 clones listed, approximately 75% were seen once. Losses at the gene ends were 6 bases for V and 8 bases for J; bases not matched to a gene: 13. Germline CDR1 is MNHNS and CDR2 is SASEGT. The CDR3 consists of 15 residues. The origin of this receptor is a man younger than 35 in good health. Some clones in this sample may be carry-over from other donors' samples. The genes are TRBV6-1 and TRBJ2-1, with 7 bases lining up with TRBD2. Sequencing was done on a sample of memory CD4+ T cells from PBMCs. Subset defined: CD45RA-negative fraction. CDR3 in DNA: TGTGCCAGCAGGGAACCGGGAGGCAGGTCGTATGAGCAGTTCTTC. Encoded protein: CASREPGGRSYEQFF.